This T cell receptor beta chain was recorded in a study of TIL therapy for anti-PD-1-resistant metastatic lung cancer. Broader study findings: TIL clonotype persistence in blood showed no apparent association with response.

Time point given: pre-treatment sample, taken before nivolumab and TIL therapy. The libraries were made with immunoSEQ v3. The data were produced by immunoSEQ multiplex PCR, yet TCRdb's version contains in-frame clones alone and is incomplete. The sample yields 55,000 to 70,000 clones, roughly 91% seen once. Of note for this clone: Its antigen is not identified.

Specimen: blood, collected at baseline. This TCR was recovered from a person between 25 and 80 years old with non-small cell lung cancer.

This CDR3 is CASTHTLDGADTQYF. The DNA of the CDR3 is TGTGCCAGCACACATACTCTGGACGGAGCAGATACGCAGTATTTT. The chain carries TRBV2 and TRBJ2-3; D call uncertain. This CDR3 has 15 amino acids. The ends were cut back, 7 bases at V and 4 bases at J, with 18 bases in the middle. Per the germline V gene, CDR1 is SNHLY and CDR2 is FYNNEI.